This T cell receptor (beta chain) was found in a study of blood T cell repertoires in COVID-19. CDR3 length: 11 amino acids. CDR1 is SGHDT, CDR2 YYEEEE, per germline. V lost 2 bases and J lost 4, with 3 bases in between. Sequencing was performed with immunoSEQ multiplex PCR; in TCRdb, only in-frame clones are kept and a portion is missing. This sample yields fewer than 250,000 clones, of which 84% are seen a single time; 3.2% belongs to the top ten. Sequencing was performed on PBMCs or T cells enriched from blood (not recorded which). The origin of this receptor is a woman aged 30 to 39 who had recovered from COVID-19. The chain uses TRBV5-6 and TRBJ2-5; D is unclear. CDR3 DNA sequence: TGTGCCAGCAGCTTCGGAGAGACCCAGTACTTC. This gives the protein CASSFGETQYF. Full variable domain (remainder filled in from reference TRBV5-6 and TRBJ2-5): DAGVTQSPTHLIKTRGQQVTLRCSPKSGHDTVSWYQQALGQGPQFIFQYYEEEERQRGNFPDRFSGHQFPNYSSELNVNALLLGDSALYLCASSFGETQYFGPGTRLLVL.